Listed below are T cell receptor beta chains from one sample, sequenced in a study of blood T cell repertoires in COVID-19. The repertoire was sequenced with immunoSEQ multiplex PCR; TCRdb's copy has only in-frame clones and lacks some. The data contain about 120,000 clones, around 86% of them singletons. Sequences were obtained from peripheral blood. These receptors were obtained from a woman aged 70-85 years with acute or convalescent COVID-19. CDR3s include the opening cysteine and the closing phenylalanine or tryptophan. D genes are given only for firm matches. Size is omitted from some rows. Given values are once, few, many or a class for expanded clones.

j_call | d_call | v_call | cdr3_length | clone_size | cdr3_nt | cdr3_aa
TRBJ1-3 | - | TRBV7-9 | 15 | - | TGTGCCAGCCGAAAAGAGGGTCCCTCTGGAAACACCATATATTTT | CASRKEGPSGNTIYF
TRBJ1-1 | - | TRBV5-5 | 11 | - | TGTGCCAGCAGCCTCAACACTGAAGCTTTCTTT | CASSLNTEAFF
TRBJ1-1 | TRBD1 | TRBV18 | 15 | - | TGTGCCAGCTCACCACTGGCAGGGGGGAACACTGAAGCTTTCTTT | CASSPLAGGNTEAFF
TRBJ2-5 | - | TRBV5-1 | 14 | once | TGCGCCAGCAGACAGGGACTACCTGAAGAGACCCAGTACTTC | CASRQGLPEETQYF
TRBJ1-1 | - | TRBV7-9 | 16 | - | TGTGCCAGCAGCTTAGCGAATATAGGGGGTGGCACTGAAGCTTTCTTT | CASSLANIGGGTEAFF
TRBJ1-4 | - | TRBV6-1 | 15 | - | TGTGCCAGCAGTGAACCTGGAGGGAATTGGGAAAAACTGTTTTTT | CASSEPGGNWEKLFF
TRBJ1-4 | - | TRBV4-1 | 15 | - | TGCGCCAGCAGCCAAGAGCCACCTTCGGCAGGAAAACTGTTTTTT | CASSQEPPSAGKLFF
TRBJ2-5 | - | TRBV10-3 | 12 | - | TGTGCCATCAGCGACTACCAAGAGACCCAGTACTTC | CAISDYQETQYF
TRBJ1-5 | TRBD1 | TRBV15 | 18 | - | TGTGCCACCAGCAGAGAGCCCGGGACAGTTAAGTTCAATCAGCCCCAGCATTTT | CATSREPGTVKFNQPQHF
TRBJ2-3 | TRBD1 | TRBV11-3 | 15 | - | TGTGCCAGCAGCCCGGGACAGGAGGACACAGATACGCAGTATTTT | CASSPGQEDTDTQYF
TRBJ2-5 | - | TRBV14 | 15 | - | TGTGCCAGCAGCCGCGGACAGACGTACCAAGAGACCCAGTACTTC | CASSRGQTYQETQYF
TRBJ1-5 | - | TRBV5-1 | 14 | - | TGCGCCAGCAGCTTGACGGCGGGAGAGGAGCCCCAGCATTTT | CASSLTAGEEPQHF
TRBJ2-1 | TRBD1 | TRBV3-1/TRBV3-2 | 16 | - | TGTGCCAGCAGCCAGGGAACAGGGGGCTCCTACAATGAGCAGTTCTTC | CASSQGTGGSYNEQFF
TRBJ1-3 | - | TRBV13 | 16 | - | TGTGCCAGCAGCCCCCAACAGGCGACCTCTGGAAACACCATATATTTT | CASSPQQATSGNTIYF
TRBJ2-1 | TRBD2 | TRBV7-9 | 17 | - | TGTGCCAGCAGCTTAGCCCCGCTAGCGGGGCAATACAATGAGCAGTTCTTC | CASSLAPLAGQYNEQFF
TRBJ1-1 | TRBD1 | TRBV30 | 14 | - | TGTGCCTGGAGATCCAGGGGGCGAGCGACTGAAGCTTTCTTT | CAWRSRGRATEAFF
TRBJ1-1 | TRBD1 | TRBV27 | 13 | - | TGTGCCAGCAGTCTGGACAGGGGGACTGAAGCTTTCTTT | CASSLDRGTEAFF
TRBJ2-1 | TRBD1 | TRBV27 | 16 | - | TGTGCCAGCAGTTTAGGGACAGGGGACCCCTACAATGAGCAGTTCTTC | CASSLGTGDPYNEQFF
TRBJ2-7 | - | TRBV5-1 | 14 | - | TGCGCCAGCAGCTTGGTTCAGGGGACCTACGAGCAGTACTTC | CASSLVQGTYEQYF
TRBJ1-6 | TRBD1 | TRBV6-5 | 14 | - | TGTGCCAGCAGAACGGACAGGGAAAATTCACCCCTCCACTTT | CASRTDRENSPLHF
TRBJ2-6 | - | TRBV30 | 13 | - | TGTGCCTGGATTGGCACAGGGGCCAACGTCCTGACTTTC | CAWIGTGANVLTF
TRBJ2-5 | TRBD1 | TRBV7-9 | 12 | - | TGTGCCAGCAGCTTAGGAGGGGGCGGTCAGTACTTC | CASSLGGGGQYF
TRBJ2-7 | TRBD1 | TRBV7-2 | 17 | - | TGTGCCAGCAGCTTAGTTTTATGGGGACAGGAGAACTACGAGCAGTACTTC | CASSLVLWGQENYEQYF
TRBJ2-7 | - | TRBV2 | 12 | - | TGTGCCAGCAGGCGGATCTCCTACGAGCAGTACTTC | CASRRISYEQYF
TRBJ2-2 | - | TRBV14 | 13 | - | TGTGCCAGCTCTCGGACAGTCGGCGGGGAGCTGTTTTTT | CASSRTVGGELFF
TRBJ2-5 | TRBD2 | TRBV3-1/TRBV3-2 | 18 | - | TGTGCCAGCAGCTTCCGGACTAGCGGGGGGGGTCTCCAAGAGACCCAGTACTTC | CASSFRTSGGGLQETQYF
TRBJ2-7 | TRBD1 | TRBV7-2 | 17 | - | TGTGCCAGCAGCTTAGGTTCCGGGGCGGGACAGGGCTACGAGCAGTACTTC | CASSLGSGAGQGYEQYF
TRBJ2-3 | - | TRBV5-6 | 14 | - | TGTGCCAGCAGCCCAGGGTGGAACACAGATACGCAGTATTTT | CASSPGWNTDTQYF
TRBJ1-2 | TRBD1 | TRBV14 | 13 | - | TGTGCCAGCAGCCAGGGACAGAACTATGGCTACACCTTC | CASSQGQNYGYTF
TRBJ2-3 | - | TRBV24-1 | 17 | - | TGTGCCACCAGTGACCCTGGGTGGCGGTTAGGAACAGATACGCAGTATTTT | CATSDPGWRLGTDTQYF
TRBJ2-1 | TRBD1 | TRBV7-2 | 17 | once | TGTGCCAGCAGCTTAGGAGTTTACAGGGGGTCATACAATGAGCAGTTCTTC | CASSLGVYRGSYNEQFF
TRBJ1-1 | - | TRBV18 | 16 | - | TGTGCCAGCTCACCAATGGGGGGAAGTACGGACACTGAAGCTTTCTTT | CASSPMGGSTDTEAFF
TRBJ2-2 | TRBD2 | TRBV5-1 | 16 | - | TGCGCCAGCAGCCCCCGACTAGCGGGGAACACCGGGGAGCTGTTTTTT | CASSPRLAGNTGELFF
TRBJ1-2 | - | TRBV24-1 | 13 | - | TGTGCCACCAGTGACGAGGGATTCTATGGCTACACCTTC | CATSDEGFYGYTF
TRBJ2-2 | - | TRBV5-6 | 14 | - | TGTGCCAGCAGCTTGGTAGGGGGGGCCGGGGAGCTGTTTTTT | CASSLVGGAGELFF
TRBJ2-7 | TRBD2 | TRBV7-9 | 16 | - | TGTGCCAGCAGCTTAGATGTAGCGGGGCGCTCCTACGAGCAGTACTTC | CASSLDVAGRSYEQYF
TRBJ1-2 | TRBD1 | TRBV19 | 12 | once | TGTGCCAGTACCCGGACAGGCTATGGCTACACCTTC | CASTRTGYGYTF
TRBJ1-6 | - | TRBV7-9 | 14 | - | TGTGCCAGCAGCATTGGGGACAACTATTCACCCCTCCACTTT | CASSIGDNYSPLHF